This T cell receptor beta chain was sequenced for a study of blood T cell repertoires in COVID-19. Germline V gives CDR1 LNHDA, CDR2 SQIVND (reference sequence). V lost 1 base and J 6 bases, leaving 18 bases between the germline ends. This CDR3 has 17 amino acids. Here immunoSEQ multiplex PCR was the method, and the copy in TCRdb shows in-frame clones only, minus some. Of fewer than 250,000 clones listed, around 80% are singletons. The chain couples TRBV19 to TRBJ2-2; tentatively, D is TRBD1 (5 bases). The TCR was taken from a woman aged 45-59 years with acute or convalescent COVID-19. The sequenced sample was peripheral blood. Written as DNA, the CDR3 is TGTGCCAGTAGTATAGCCTTGCAGGGATCCCCCCCCGGGGAGCTGTTTTTT. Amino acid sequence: CASSIALQGSPPGELFF.